Each of the 11 T cell receptor beta chains below was sequenced from the same sample in a study of regulatory T cells in long-lasting Graves disease. The time point: persistent/refractory GD, antithyroid drugs over 5 years with positive TRAb. Construction of the TCR library relied on RNA isolated from PBMCs. Through Arm-PCR of CDR3 regions and iRepertoire HTBI primers, TCR beta libraries were built. One entry per CDR3 protein results from TCRdb running MiXCR on the multiplex PCR reads. Among over 650,000 distinct CDR3 sequences, roughly 30% were seen once, and the ten largest hold around 42%. Sequences were derived from peripheral blood mononuclear cells (PBMCs), sampled when the disease was refractory, from a patient treated with antithyroid drugs. The receptors stem from a female donor with Graves disease.

This clonotype was counted between two and nine times. The rearrangement links TRBV6-1 to TRBJ2-5; D possibly uses TRBD1 or TRBD2 (5 bases each). CDR1 and CDR2 from the germline V gene are MNHNS and SASEGT. V lost 4 bases and J lost 5, with 11 bases in between. The CDR3 has 13 residues. CDR3 in amino acids: CASSVGERETQYF. The CDR3 bases are TGTGCCAGCAGTGTAGGGGAGCGGGAGACCCAGTACTTC.

The V gene is TRBV29-1, the J gene TRBJ2-7, with 8 nucleotides matching TRBD2. The CDR3 loop spans 16 amino acids. Trimming removed 1 base from V and 4 bases from J; junction bases left unmatched: 12. Germline V gene sequence: CDR1 SQVTM, CDR2 ANQGSEA. Written as DNA, the CDR3 is TGCAGCGTTGAAGGTAGCCGGGAGGGCGACTCGTACGAGCAGTACTTC. Translation gives CSVEGSREGDSYEQYF.

The chain uses TRBV28 and TRBJ2-5; 8 bases align to TRBD2. CDR1 and CDR2 (germline): MDHEN, SYDVKM. V lost 7 bases and J lost 5; bases outside the gene matches: 15. The CDR3 runs to 16 residues. The CDR3 DNA reads as TGTGCCAGCACCCCTAGTATAGCGGGACCTGGGGAGACCCAGTACTTC. It specifies CASTPSIAGPGETQYF.

The J gene is TRBJ2-7, the V gene TRBV19, with D perhaps being TRBD1 or TRBD2 (6 bases each). The CDR3 length is 13 residues. Trimming stripped 8 bases from V and 2 bases from J, with 13 bases between. Germline loops: CDR1 LNHDA, CDR2 SQIVND (reference sequence). The CDR3 sequence is CASGRDTPYEQYF. The CDR3 DNA sequence: TGTGCCAGTGGGCGGGACACCCCCTACGAGCAGTACTTC. The variable domain in full, with the rest retrieved from reference TRBV19 and TRBJ2-7, is DGGITQSPKYLFRKEGQNVTLSCEQNLNHDAMYWYRQDPGQGLRLIYYSQIVNDFQKGDIAEGYSVSREKKESFPLTVTSAQKNPTAFYLCASGRDTPYEQYFGPGTRLTVT.

The genes are TRBV20-1 and TRBJ2-7, with 7 bases identical to TRBD1. This CDR3 is built from 15 residues. V gave up 0 bases and J gave up 3 bases; unmatched junction bases: 8. Per germline, CDR1 DFQATT and CDR2 SNEGSKA (reference sequence). This chain's CDR3 is CSARDLSQGVYEQYF. The CDR3 bases are TGCAGTGCTAGAGATCTCTCCCAGGGGGTCTACGAGCAGTACTTC.

The chain uses TRBV29-1 and TRBJ2-6, with D possibly matching TRBD2 (5 bases). This CDR3 is 16 amino acids long. Deletions cut 1 base from V and 0 bases from J, with 10 bases between. Germline CDR1 SQVTM, CDR2 ANQGSEA. The CDR3 reads CSVEAGKHSGANVLTF. The CDR3 DNA reads TGCAGCGTTGAAGCGGGGAAACACTCTGGGGCCAACGTCCTGACTTTC. The entire variable domain, with the rest obtained from reference TRBV29-1 and TRBJ2-6, is as follows: SAVISQKPSRDICQRGTSLTIQCQVDSQVTMMFWYRQQPGQSLTLIATANQGSEATYESGFVIDKFPISRPNLTFSTLTVSNMSPEDSSIYLCSVEAGKHSGANVLTFGAGSRLTVL.

This clonotype was seen ten or more times. J is TRBJ1-4 and V is TRBV2; tentative D call: TRBD1 (5 bases). Germline CDR1 SNHLY, CDR2 FYNNEI. V lost 2 bases and J 7 bases, leaving 8 bases between the germline ends. The CDR3 is 13 residues long. As DNA, the CDR3 is TGTGCCAGCAGTGAACAGGGTCCTGAAAAACTGTTTTTT. Residues: CASSEQGPEKLFF.

The chain is built from TRBV5-1 and TRBJ1-2; TRBD1 matches 8 bases. Germline CDR1 and CDR2: SGHRS and YFSETQ. The junction had 4 bases not matched to a gene; V was cut back by 0 bases and J by 3 bases. The CDR3 runs to 15 residues. The CDR3 loop is CASSLAPGQDYGYTF. The CDR3 DNA is TGCGCCAGCAGCTTGGCCCCGGGACAGGACTATGGCTACACCTTC.

In its sample, this clonotype was seen many times. The chain is built from TRBV12-3 or TRBV12-4 and TRBJ1-1; D possibly corresponds to TRBD1 (5 bases). Trimming left V 6 bases short and J 6 bases short, with 20 bases between. The CDR3 has 15 amino acids. CDR3 DNA: TGTGCCAGCAGCCTGGGGGGGGGAGTTTTCGCTGAAGCTTTCTTT. This encodes CASSLGGGVFAEAFF.

The rearrangement joins TRBV2 to TRBJ2-1, with no clear D. CDR1 and CDR2 (germline): SNHLY, FYNNEI. The CDR3 is made up of 14 amino acids. Deletions cut 8 bases from V and 0 bases from J, with 11 bases between. CDR3 sequence: CASLYPPSYNEQFF. The CDR3 bases are TGTGCCAGCCTCTATCCCCCCTCCTACAATGAGCAGTTCTTC.

This chain joins TRBV20-1 and TRBJ2-7; 12 positions match TRBD2. The V gene end was trimmed by 6 bases and the J gene end by 6 bases; junction bases not matched to a gene: 15. Germline CDR1 is DFQATT and CDR2 is SNEGSKA (reference sequence). The CDR3 contains 16 residues. The CDR3 DNA reads as TGCAGTGCCGCCCCGGGACTAGCGGGCCCCAGGAGCGAGCAGTACTTC. Its protein product is CSAAPGLAGPRSEQYF.